The clone carrying this T cell receptor (beta chain) was found a few times. The antigen remains unidentified. This entry is derived from a study of T-cell memory formation after mild COVID-19. Study summary: TCR clusters mostly belonged to single donors.

V was trimmed by 3 bases and J by 2 bases, leaving 3 bases between them. The germline V gene has CDR1 SQVTM and CDR2 ANQGSEA. This CDR3 has 11 residues. After 5'RACE with constant-segment primers, TCR alpha and TCR beta cDNA libraries carrying sample barcodes and UMIs were obtained. Via MiXCR, TCRdb re-called the 5' RACE reads, giving one row per CDR3 protein. The data contain under 450,000 distinct CDR3 sequences, about 25% of them singletons. Whole-study results and caveats: In pre-infection memory, a portion of responding clones appeared, which suggested that cross-reactive memory joined.

Sequencing was done on a sample of PBMCs or a T cell subset sorted from them (not recorded which). This receptor was taken from an adult woman who had mild COVID-19 (a few samples of this study predate the infection). Cell type and time point are not known. The rearrangement links TRBV29-1 to TRBJ2-3; D is unclear. CDR3 sequence reads: CSVDFTDTQYF. The CDR3 nucleotides are TGCAGCGTTGATTTCACAGATACGCAGTATTTT.